The 28 T cell receptor beta chains below all came from one sample that was sequenced in a study of PD-L1 blockade in urothelial cancer. The protocol was immunoSEQ multiplex PCR, while the TCRdb copy is restricted to in-frame clones and leaves out a portion. The sample includes about 120,000 clones, around 89% of them seen just once. The time point is: peripheral blood 6 weeks after treatment start. The specimen was PBMCs, collected around atezolizumab (anti-PD-L1) treatment. The receptor set was obtained from a man aged 55 to 70 with urothelial cancer.

V gene TRBV6-5 combines with J gene TRBJ2-3, with 9 bases identical to TRBD1. J lost 8 bases, V lost 6 bases, and 9 bases had no gene match. Germline V gene lookup returns CDR1 MNHEY and CDR2 SVGAGI. This CDR3 contains 14 residues. CDR3 in amino acids: CASRLGQGKGTQYF. The CDR3, as DNA: TGTGCCAGCAGGTTGGGACAGGGTAAGGGTACGCAGTATTTT.

The V and J genes are TRBV9 and TRBJ2-7; TRBD2 matches 9 bases. Unmatched junction bases numbered 12, after V lost 4 bases and J lost 7 bases. Per germline, CDR1 SGDLS and CDR2 YYNGEE. CDR3 length equals 15 residues. CDR3 in DNA: TGTGCCAGCAGCCCCCGGGTAGCGGGAGATGGTGAGCAGTACTTC. It translates to CASSPRVAGDGEQYF.

V is TRBV5-1 and J is TRBJ1-4; D ambiguous. V was trimmed by 4 bases and J by 7 bases, leaving 14 bases between them. CDR1 and CDR2 (germline): SGHRS, YFSETQ. The CDR3 covers 14 residues. The DNA for the CDR3 is TGCGCCAGCAGCCTCGGAGGAAGTCTTGAAAAACTGTTTTTT. Translation gives CASSLGGSLEKLFF.

The genes are TRBV7-6 and TRBJ2-5; 8 nucleotides match TRBD2. The CDR3 runs 14 residues. Germline CDR1 reads SGHVS; CDR2 reads FNYEAQ. With V trimmed by 2 bases and J by 4 bases, 3 bases remained unmatched. CDR3 residues: CASSLLAGTETQYF. The CDR3 coding sequence is TGTGCCAGCAGCTTATTAGCGGGGACAGAGACCCAGTACTTC.

In DNA form, the CDR3 reads TGTGCCATCAGTGGAGGGTGGAACACTGAAGCTTTCTTT. This encodes CAISGGWNTEAFF. The chain has TRBV10-3 and TRBJ1-1, with D hard to call. The germline V and J ends were trimmed by 4 bases and 1 base, with 7 bases remaining between them. This CDR3 has 13 amino acids. CDR1 and CDR2 from the germline V gene are ENHRY and SYGVKD.

The gene calls are TRBV28 and TRBJ2-1, with D perhaps TRBD1 (6 bases). This CDR3 spans 16 amino acids. V was clipped by 2 bases and J by 1 base, with 12 bases between them. The V gene's germline CDR1 is MDHEN and CDR2 SYDVKM. The CDR3 here is CASSLNDRFSYNEQFF. CDR3 sequence (DNA): TGTGCCAGCAGTTTAAATGACAGGTTTTCCTACAATGAGCAGTTCTTC. Using reference TRBV28 and TRBJ2-1 for the parts outside the CDR3, the full variable domain is DVKVTQSSRYLVKRTGEKVFLECVQDMDHENMFWYRQDPGLGLRLIYFSYDVKMKEKGDIPEGYSVSREKKERFSLILESASTNQTSMYLCASSLNDRFSYNEQFFGPGTRLTVL.

This clone was recorded only once. This sequence joins TRBV28 and TRBJ1-1; D is perhaps TRBD1 (6 bases). CDR1 and CDR2 (germline): MDHEN, SYDVKM. CDR3 size: 13 residues. V lost 6 bases and J lost 1, with 9 bases in between. CDR3 sequence: CASSQGTNTEAFF. The CDR3 nucleotides read TGTGCCAGCAGCCAGGGGACGAACACTGAAGCTTTCTTT.

The genes are TRBV2 and TRBJ2-7, with D possibly matching TRBD2 (5 bases). The CDR3 is 11 amino acids. V was clipped by 2 bases and J by 7 bases, with 6 bases between them. CDR1 and CDR2 from the germline V gene are SNHLY and FYNNEI. The CDR3 loop reads CASSERTEQYF. The DNA for the CDR3 is TGTGCCAGCAGTGAAAGGACTGAGCAGTACTTC.

J is TRBJ2-7 and V is TRBV10-3; TRBD1 aligns across 11 bases. This CDR3 is 12 amino acids long. After removal of 3 bases from V and 12 bases from J, the junction contained 4 bases not matched to a gene. CDR1 is ENHRY and CDR2 is SYGVKD in the germline V gene. CDR3: CAISEADRGPYF. The CDR3 DNA sequence: TGTGCCATCAGTGAAGCGGACAGGGGGCCGTACTTC.

The chain uses TRBV29-1 and TRBJ1-2; the D is unclear. From germline, CDR1 is SQVTM and CDR2 ANQGSEA. The CDR3 consists of 13 residues. Trimming took 4 bases from V and 1 from J, leaving 10 bases between them. In nucleotides, the CDR3 is TGCAGCGTTGCGATTGACAATAACTATGGCTACACCTTC. Translation gives CSVAIDNNYGYTF.

This chain uses TRBV5-1 with TRBJ1-1, with D perhaps matching TRBD1 (6 bases). Germline V gene data show CDR1 as SGHRS and CDR2 as YFSETQ. V was cut by 2 bases and J by 4 bases, with 9 bases left in between. This CDR3 has 13 amino acids. CDR3 residues: CASSFQGITEAFF. CDR3 coding DNA: TGCGCCAGCAGCTTCCAGGGGATCACTGAAGCTTTCTTT.

This chain connects TRBV5-1 to TRBJ1-1; 9 positions agree with TRBD1. CDR3 size: 13 residues. CDR1 is SGHRS and CDR2 is YFSETQ in the germline V gene. V was pared by 4 bases and J by 5 bases, with 3 bases of the junction left unmatched. The CDR3 coding sequence is TGCGCCAGCAGCCCGGACAGGGGAACTGAAGCTTTCTTT. Its translation: CASSPDRGTEAFF. The variable domain in full, with the rest retrieved from reference TRBV5-1 and TRBJ1-1, is KAGVTQTPRYLIKTRGQQVTLSCSPISGHRSVSWYQQTPGQGLQFLFEYFSETQRNKGNFPGRFSGRQFSNSRSEMNVSTLELGDSALYLCASSPDRGTEAFFGQGTRLTVV.

This clone was seen once. At one of its ends the junction is not consistent with the germline gene, which may arise from a read error. This sequence joins TRBV27 and TRBJ2-3, with TRBD2 matching 12 bases. This CDR3 contains 14 residues. Looked up from germline, CDR1 is MNHEY and CDR2 is SMNVEV (reference sequence). The CDR3 loop reads CASSLGGLAGSYHF. CDR3 DNA sequence: TGTGCCAGCAGTTTAGGGGGACTAGCGGGTTCGTACCATTTT.

The chain employs TRBV6-1 and TRBJ2-7; the D gene is possibly TRBD1 (5 bases). Germline V gene sequence: CDR1 MNHNS, CDR2 SASEGT. Trimming pared 4 bases from V and 4 bases from J, leaving 11 bases between. CDR3 length: 13 residues. The CDR3 loop reads CASSVDRGYEQYF. CDR3 nucleotides: TGTGCCAGCAGTGTTGACAGAGGTTACGAGCAGTACTTC.

This chain joins TRBV5-1 and TRBJ2-5; 11 bases align to TRBD2. CDR1 is SGHRS, CDR2 YFSETQ, per germline. The CDR3 is 16 amino acids. The V gene end was trimmed by 3 bases and the J gene end by 2 bases; junction bases not matched to a gene: 6. CDR3 DNA sequence: TGCGCCAGCAGCTCCACTAGCGGGAGTAGTCAAGAGACCCAGTACTTC. This sequence encodes CASSSTSGSSQETQYF.

The rearrangement joins TRBV5-6 to TRBJ1-6; maybe TRBD1 (6 bases). Germline V gives CDR1 SGHDT, CDR2 YYEEEE. The CDR3 has 15 residues. Trimming stripped 0 bases from V and 10 bases from J, with 14 bases between. The CDR3 region has the DNA TGTGCCAGCAGCTTGGAAATGCTCCAGGGGTCACCCCTCCACTTT. This gives the protein CASSLEMLQGSPLHF.

The V call is TRBV28, the J call TRBJ2-1, with TRBD2 matching over 9 bases. This CDR3 spans 16 amino acids. Per germline, CDR1 MDHEN and CDR2 SYDVKM. Trimming at V came to 5 bases and at J to 5 bases, leaving 10 bases not matched to a gene. CDR3: CASSGIRLAVHNEQFF. In nucleotides, the CDR3 is TGTGCCAGCAGTGGGATCAGACTAGCGGTGCACAATGAGCAGTTCTTC.

The chain recombines TRBV7-6 with TRBJ2-7; 13 bases match TRBD2. The germline V gene encodes CDR1 SGHVS and CDR2 FNYEAQ. V lost 4 bases and J lost 3; bases outside the gene matches: 12. The CDR3 contains 18 residues. CDR3 sequence: CASSSGLAGSIVVYEQYF. In DNA, the CDR3 is TGTGCCAGCAGCTCGGGACTAGCGGGAAGCATTGTGGTCTACGAGCAGTACTTC.

The chain links TRBV10-3 to TRBJ1-2; D is unclear. The CDR3 contains 13 residues. CDR1 is ENHRY and CDR2 is SYGVKD in the germline V gene. Trimming took 2 bases from V and 5 from J, leaving 9 bases between them. In DNA, the CDR3 is TGTGCCATCAGTGAGACTGTGATGTATGGCTACACCTTC. Protein: CAISETVMYGYTF.

This sequence joins TRBV21-1 and TRBJ1-2; the D segment call TRBD1 is taken from the table without a DNA check. TRBV21-1 is given as a pseudogene. This CDR3 spans 18 amino acids. The CDR3 region has the DNA TGTGCCAGCAGCAAAGGAGGGGACAGGGGGATTGTGGACTATGGCTACACCTTC. This gives the protein CASSKGGDRGIVDYGYTF.

This clone was recorded only once. The J gene is TRBJ2-7, the V gene TRBV27; 8 nucleotides line up with TRBD1. Germline CDR1 and CDR2: MNHEY and SMNVEV (reference sequence). V trimming: 2 bases; J trimming: 1 base; junction bases outside the gene matches: 1. The CDR3 loop spans 14 amino acids. The CDR3 is CASSLGQGSYEQYF. CDR3 DNA sequence: TGTGCCAGCAGTTTAGGACAGGGTTCCTACGAGCAGTACTTC.

The V gene is TRBV21-1, the J gene TRBJ1-2. TRBV21-1 is given as a pseudogene. This CDR3 has 13 residues. CDR3 residues: CASSKFWGDGYTF. In DNA form, the CDR3 reads TGTGCCAGCAGCAAATTTTGGGGAGATGGCTACACCTTC.

The rearrangement joins TRBV11-3 to TRBJ2-3, with 8 nucleotides matching TRBD2. Germline V lookup: CDR1 SGHNT, CDR2 YENEEA. V lost 5 bases to trimming and J lost 8 bases; unmatched junction nucleotides: 9. The CDR3 is 14 residues long. CDR3 in DNA: TGTGCCAGCAGCCCTGACGGGGGGGTAGGTACGCAGTATTTT. Protein product: CASSPDGGVGTQYF.

The chain links TRBV28 to TRBJ2-1; no firm D call. Trimming took off 6 bases at V and 3 bases at J, with 15 bases between the two ends. The germline CDR1 and CDR2 sequences are MDHEN and SYDVKM. This CDR3 region has 15 residues. The CDR3 DNA reads TGTGCCAGCAGACTCTCCGGGTACGGCTACAATGAGCAGTTCTTC. It yields the protein CASRLSGYGYNEQFF.

CDR3 residues: CASERSAGDQPQHF. CDR3 DNA: TGTGCCAGCGAACGGTCGGCAGGGGATCAGCCCCAGCATTTT. The genes are TRBV28 and TRBJ1-5; D might be TRBD1 (6 bases). This CDR3 spans 14 amino acids. Germline V gene lookup returns CDR1 MDHEN and CDR2 SYDVKM. Trimming took off 8 bases at V and 5 bases at J, with 16 bases between the two ends.

J is TRBJ2-2 and V is TRBV7-8; 8 bases map to TRBD2. V was clipped by 5 bases and J by 5 bases; unmatched bases: 13. The CDR3 sequence is 17 residues long. CDR1 is SGHVS and CDR2 is FQNEAQ in the germline V gene. CDR3 DNA: TGTGCCAGCAGCCCCCGCGGCCGGGGGACTAGGACCGGGGAGCTGTTTTTT. It is translated as CASSPRGRGTRTGELFF.

The CDR3 sequence: CASSSGQDPNTEAFF. The CDR3 DNA reads TGCGCCAGCAGCAGCGGACAGGATCCGAACACTGAAGCTTTCTTT. This rearrangement joins TRBV5-1 to TRBJ1-1; TRBD1 matches at 7 bases. The CDR3 loop spans 15 amino acids. Germline lookup yields CDR1 SGHRS and CDR2 YFSETQ. With V trimmed by 4 bases and J by 1 base, 7 bases remained unmatched.

The rearrangement links TRBV28 to TRBJ2-7, with 7 nucleotides matching TRBD1. CDR1 and CDR2 from the germline V gene are MDHEN and SYDVKM. Losses at the gene ends were 7 bases for V and 3 bases for J; bases not matched to a gene: 15. This CDR3 has 16 amino acids. CDR3 sequence (DNA): TGTGCCAGCATCCCCGAGGTGGGGACAGATATCTACGAGCAGTACTTC. Translating gives CASIPEVGTDIYEQYF.